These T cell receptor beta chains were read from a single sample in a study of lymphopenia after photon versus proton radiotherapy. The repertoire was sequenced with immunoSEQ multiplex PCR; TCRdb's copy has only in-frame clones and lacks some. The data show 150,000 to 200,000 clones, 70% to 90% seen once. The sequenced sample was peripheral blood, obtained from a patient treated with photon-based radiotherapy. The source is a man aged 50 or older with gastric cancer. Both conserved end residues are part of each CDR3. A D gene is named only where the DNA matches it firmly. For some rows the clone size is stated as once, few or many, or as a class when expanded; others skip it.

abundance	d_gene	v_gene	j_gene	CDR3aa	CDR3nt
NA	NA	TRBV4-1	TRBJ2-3	CASSLQGFPDTQYF	TGCGCCAGCAGCCTACAGGGATTCCCAGATACGCAGTATTTT
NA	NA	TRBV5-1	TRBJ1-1	CASSLRLNTEAFF	TGCGCCAGCAGCTTGAGATTGAACACTGAAGCTTTCTTT
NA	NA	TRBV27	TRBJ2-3	CASSLARKTDTQYF	TGTGCCAGCAGTTTAGCAAGGAAGACAGATACGCAGTATTTT
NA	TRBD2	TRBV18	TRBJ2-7	CASSPDLALGTTGEQYF	TGTGCCAGCTCACCAGATTTGGCTTTGGGGACTACTGGCGAGCAGTACTTC
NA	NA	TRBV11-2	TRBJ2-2	CASSLGLGELFF	TGTGCCAGCAGCTTAGGTCTCGGGGAGCTGTTTTTT
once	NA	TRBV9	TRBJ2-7	CASSVGVGSYEQYF	TGTGCCAGCAGCGTAGGCGTGGGATCCTACGAGCAGTACTTC
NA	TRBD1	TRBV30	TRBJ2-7	CAWDMTGGGEQYF	TGTGCCTGGGATATGACAGGGGGGGGCGAGCAGTACTTC
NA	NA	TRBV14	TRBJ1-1	CASSGWAEAFF	TGTGCCAGCAGCGGGTGGGCTGAAGCTTTCTTT
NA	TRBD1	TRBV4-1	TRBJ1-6	CASSQGAGGGNSPLHF	TGCGCCAGCAGCCAAGGGGCAGGGGGCGGTAATTCACCCCTCCACTTT
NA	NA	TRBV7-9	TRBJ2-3	CASRPLDTQYF	TGTGCCAGCAGGCCACTAGATACGCAGTATTTT
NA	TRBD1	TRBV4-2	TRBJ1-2	CASSRGGTGASGYTF	TGTGCCAGCAGCCGGGGGGGGACAGGGGCTTCGGGCTACACCTTC
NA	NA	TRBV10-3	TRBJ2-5	CAISELTEKETQYF	TGTGCCATCAGTGAGTTGACAGAGAAAGAGACCCAGTACTTC
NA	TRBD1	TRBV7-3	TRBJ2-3	CASSLTTGGYTDTQYF	TGTGCCAGCAGCTTGACGACAGGGGGCTACACAGATACGCAGTATTTT
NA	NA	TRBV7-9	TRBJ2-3	CASSSGSGATGDTQYF	TGTGCCAGCAGCTCCGGATCTGGCGCCACAGGGGATACGCAGTATTTT
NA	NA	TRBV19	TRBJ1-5	CASSTARPPPDRPQHF	TGTGCCAGTAGTACCGCTCGACCGCCACCTGATCGGCCCCAGCATTTT
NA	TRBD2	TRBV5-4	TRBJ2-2	CASRKVTSGRPNTGELFF	TGTGCCAGCAGAAAGGTGACTAGCGGGAGGCCGAACACCGGGGAGCTGTTTTTT
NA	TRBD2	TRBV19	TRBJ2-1	CASTLSGLAYNEQFF	TGTGCCAGTACCCTTTCGGGACTAGCCTACAATGAGCAGTTCTTC
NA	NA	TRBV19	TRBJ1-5	CASSIGADSNQPQHF	TGTGCCAGTAGTATTGGGGCAGATAGCAATCAGCCCCAGCATTTT
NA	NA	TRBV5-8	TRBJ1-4	CASSLDRPNEKLFF	TGTGCCAGCAGCTTGGACAGGCCTAATGAAAAACTGTTTTTT
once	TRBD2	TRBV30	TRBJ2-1	CAWSQLGRANNEQFF	TGTGCCTGGAGTCAATTGGGGAGGGCCAACAATGAGCAGTTCTTC
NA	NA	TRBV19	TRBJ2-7	CASSRGAYEQYF	TGTGCCAGTAGCAGGGGGGCCTACGAGCAGTACTTC
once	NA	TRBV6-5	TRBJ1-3	CASARDSSSGNTIYF	TGTGCCAGCGCCCGGGACTCGAGCTCTGGAAACACCATATATTTT
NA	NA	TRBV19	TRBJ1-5	CASSGDRDQPQHF	TGTGCCAGTAGTGGCGACCGGGATCAGCCCCAGCATTTT
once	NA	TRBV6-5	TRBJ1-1	CASSQDTGQNTEAFF	TGTGCCAGCAGTCAGGACACAGGGCAGAACACTGAAGCTTTCTTT
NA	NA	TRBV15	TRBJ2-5	CATSRDPAETQYF	TGTGCCACCAGCAGAGATCCGGCAGAGACCCAGTACTTC
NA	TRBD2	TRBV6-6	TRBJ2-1	CASKAGGYNEQFF	TGTGCCAGCAAAGCGGGAGGGTACAATGAGCAGTTCTTC
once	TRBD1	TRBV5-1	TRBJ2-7	CASSLGTGVHEQYF	TGCGCCAGCAGCTTAGGGACAGGGGTCCACGAGCAGTACTTC
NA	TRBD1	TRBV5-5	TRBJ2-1	CASSSGTGGSSYNEQFF	TGTGCCAGCAGCTCCGGGACAGGTGGGAGCTCCTACAATGAGCAGTTCTTC
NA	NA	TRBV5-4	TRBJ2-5	CASSLGGHQETQYF	TGTGCCAGCAGCTTGGGAGGCCATCAAGAGACCCAGTACTTC
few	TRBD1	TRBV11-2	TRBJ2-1	CASSSSGTGYNEQFF	TGTGCCAGCAGCTCCTCCGGGACAGGATACAATGAGCAGTTCTTC
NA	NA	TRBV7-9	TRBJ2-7	CASSLAAGREQYF	TGTGCCAGCAGCTTAGCAGCCGGGCGCGAGCAGTACTTC
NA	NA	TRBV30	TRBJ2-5	CAWSEDPRGPRETQYF	TGTGCCTGGAGTGAAGACCCACGGGGGCCGCGGGAGACCCAGTACTTC
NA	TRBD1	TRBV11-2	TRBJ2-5	CASSARTGRGTQYF	TGTGCCAGCAGCGCCCGGACAGGGCGCGGGACCCAGTACTTC
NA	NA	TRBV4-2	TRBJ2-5	CASSQEVTDETQYF	TGTGCCAGCAGCCAAGAGGTGACGGACGAGACCCAGTACTTC
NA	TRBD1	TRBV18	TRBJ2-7	CASSPPGTGGREQYF	TGTGCCAGCTCACCACCGGGGACAGGGGGCCGCGAGCAGTACTTC
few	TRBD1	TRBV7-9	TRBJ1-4	CASNPGQGNEKLFF	TGTGCCAGCAACCCGGGACAGGGTAATGAAAAACTGTTTTTT
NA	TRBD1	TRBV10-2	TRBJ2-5	CASSESTGQETQYF	TGCGCCAGCAGTGAGTCGACAGGGCAAGAGACCCAGTACTTC
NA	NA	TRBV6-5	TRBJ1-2	CASSYGAVNYGYTF	TGTGCCAGCAGTTACGGGGCAGTGAACTATGGCTACACCTTC
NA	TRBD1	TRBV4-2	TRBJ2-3	CASSQATTGVLGDTQYF	TGTGCCAGCAGCCAGGCTACGACAGGGGTCCTGGGAGATACGCAGTATTTT
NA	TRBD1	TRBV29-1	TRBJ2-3	CSGDRGGTDTQYF	TGCAGCGGGGACAGGGGCGGCACAGATACGCAGTATTTT
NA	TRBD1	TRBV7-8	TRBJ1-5	CASSGGQGVNQPQHF	TGTGCCAGCAGCGGGGGACAGGGGGTTAATCAGCCCCAGCATTTT
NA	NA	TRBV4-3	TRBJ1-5	CASSQEGGQPQHF	TGCGCCAGCAGCCAAGAAGGGGGTCAGCCCCAGCATTTT
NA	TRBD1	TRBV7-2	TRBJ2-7	CASRTGIYEQYF	TGTGCCAGTCGGACAGGGATCTACGAGCAGTACTTC
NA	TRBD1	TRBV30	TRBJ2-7	CAWSPGQAYEQYF	TGTGCCTGGAGCCCGGGACAGGCCTACGAGCAGTACTTC